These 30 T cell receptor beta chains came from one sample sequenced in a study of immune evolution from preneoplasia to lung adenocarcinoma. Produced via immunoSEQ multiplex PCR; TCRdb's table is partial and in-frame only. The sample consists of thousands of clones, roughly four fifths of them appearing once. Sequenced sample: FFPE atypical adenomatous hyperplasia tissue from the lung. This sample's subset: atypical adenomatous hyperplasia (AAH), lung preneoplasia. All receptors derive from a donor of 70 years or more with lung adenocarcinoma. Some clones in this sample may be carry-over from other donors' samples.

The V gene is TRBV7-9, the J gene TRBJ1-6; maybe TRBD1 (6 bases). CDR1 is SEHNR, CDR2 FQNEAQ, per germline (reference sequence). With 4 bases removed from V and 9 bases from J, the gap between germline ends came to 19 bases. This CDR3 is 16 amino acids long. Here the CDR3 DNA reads TGTGCCAGCAGCTCCCTTGCCGGGGGGCAGGGTTCACCCCTCCACTTT. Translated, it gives CASSSLAGGQGSPLHF.

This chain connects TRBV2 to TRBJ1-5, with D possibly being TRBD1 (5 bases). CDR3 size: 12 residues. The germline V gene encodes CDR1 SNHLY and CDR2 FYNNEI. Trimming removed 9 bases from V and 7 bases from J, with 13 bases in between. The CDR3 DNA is TGTGCCAGTGGGGGGAGGGTCCAGCCCCAGCATTTT. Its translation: CASGGRVQPQHF.

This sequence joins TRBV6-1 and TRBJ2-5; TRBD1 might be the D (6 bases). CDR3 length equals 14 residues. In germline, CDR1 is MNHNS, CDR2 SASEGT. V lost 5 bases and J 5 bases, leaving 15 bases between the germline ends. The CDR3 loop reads CASSTNRAQETQYF. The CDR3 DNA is TGTGCCAGCAGTACCAACAGGGCTCAGGAGACCCAGTACTTC.

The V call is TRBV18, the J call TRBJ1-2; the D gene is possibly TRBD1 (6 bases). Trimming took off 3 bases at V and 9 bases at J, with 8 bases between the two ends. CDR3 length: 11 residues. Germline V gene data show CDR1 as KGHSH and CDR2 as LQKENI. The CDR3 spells CASSPGGRYTF. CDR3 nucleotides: TGTGCCAGCTCACCCGGGGGCCGCTACACCTTC.

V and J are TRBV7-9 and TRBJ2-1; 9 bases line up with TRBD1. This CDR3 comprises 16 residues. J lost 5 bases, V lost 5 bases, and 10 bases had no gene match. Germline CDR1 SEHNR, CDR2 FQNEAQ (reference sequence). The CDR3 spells CASSPSGTGLNNEQFF. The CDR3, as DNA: TGTGCCAGCAGCCCGTCCGGGACAGGGTTAAACAATGAGCAGTTCTTC.

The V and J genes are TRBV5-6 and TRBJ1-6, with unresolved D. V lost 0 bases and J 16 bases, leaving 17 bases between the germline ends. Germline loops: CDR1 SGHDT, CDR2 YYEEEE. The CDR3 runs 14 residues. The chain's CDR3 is CASSLAAVGRWLHF. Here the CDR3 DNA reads TGTGCCAGCAGCTTGGCGGCGGTGGGAAGGTGGCTCCACTTT.

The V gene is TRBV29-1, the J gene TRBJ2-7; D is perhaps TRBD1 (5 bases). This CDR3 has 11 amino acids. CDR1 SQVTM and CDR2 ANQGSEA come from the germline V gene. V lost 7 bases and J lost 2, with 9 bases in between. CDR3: CSAGPTYEQYF. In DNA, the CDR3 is TGCAGCGCAGGGCCCACCTACGAGCAGTACTTC.

CDR3 sequence reads: CASSSGQSNLYGYTF. The CDR3 DNA sequence: TGTGCCAGCAGCTCTGGACAGTCTAACCTTTATGGCTACACCTTC. V gene TRBV5-6 combines with J gene TRBJ1-2; D possibly corresponds to TRBD1 (6 bases). CDR1 and CDR2 from the germline V gene are SGHDT and YYEEEE. The V and J ends lost 3 bases and 5 bases respectively, with 17 bases between them. This CDR3 has 15 amino acids. Variable domain in full (rest from reference TRBV5-6 and TRBJ1-2): DAGVTQSPTHLIKTRGQQVTLRCSPKSGHDTVSWYQQALGQGPQFIFQYYEEEERQRGNFPDRFSGHQFPNYSSELNVNALLLGDSALYLCASSSGQSNLYGYTFGSGTRLTVV.

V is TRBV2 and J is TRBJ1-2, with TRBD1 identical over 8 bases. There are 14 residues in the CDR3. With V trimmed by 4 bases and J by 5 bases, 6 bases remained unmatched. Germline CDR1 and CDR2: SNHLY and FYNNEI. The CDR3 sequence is CASSGGTGRYGYTF. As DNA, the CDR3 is TGTGCCAGCAGTGGGGGGACAGGTAGATATGGCTACACCTTC.

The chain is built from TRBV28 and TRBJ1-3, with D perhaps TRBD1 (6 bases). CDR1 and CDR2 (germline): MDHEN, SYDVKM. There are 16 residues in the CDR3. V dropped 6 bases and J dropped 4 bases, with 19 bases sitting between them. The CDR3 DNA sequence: TGTGCCAGCAGCATAGAGGGGGGAGCCTCCGGAAACACCATATATTTT. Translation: CASSIEGGASGNTIYF.

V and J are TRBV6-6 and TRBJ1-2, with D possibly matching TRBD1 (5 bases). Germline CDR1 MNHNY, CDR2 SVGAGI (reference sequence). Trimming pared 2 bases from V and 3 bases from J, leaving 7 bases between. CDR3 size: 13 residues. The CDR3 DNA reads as TGTGCCAGCAGTTACCAGGGTGACTATGGCTACACCTTC. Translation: CASSYQGDYGYTF.

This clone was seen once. DNA of the CDR3: TGTGCCAGCAGCTTGGGGGTAGCGAAGAATGAGCAGTTCTTC. Amino acid sequence: CASSLGVAKNEQFF. The rearrangement joins TRBV5-4 to TRBJ2-1, with D possibly TRBD2 on 5 matching bases. In germline, CDR1 is SGHNT, CDR2 YYREEE (reference sequence). CDR3 length equals 14 residues. Between the trimmed V and J ends, which lost 0 bases and 7 bases, there was a span of 11 bases.

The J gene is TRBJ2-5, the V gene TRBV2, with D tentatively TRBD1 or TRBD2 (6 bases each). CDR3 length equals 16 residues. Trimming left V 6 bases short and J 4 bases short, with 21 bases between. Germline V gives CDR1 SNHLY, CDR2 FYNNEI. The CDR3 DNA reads TGTGCCAGCAGGAGGGACACCACGGGACTTCGAGAGACCCAGTACTTC. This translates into CASRRDTTGLRETQYF.

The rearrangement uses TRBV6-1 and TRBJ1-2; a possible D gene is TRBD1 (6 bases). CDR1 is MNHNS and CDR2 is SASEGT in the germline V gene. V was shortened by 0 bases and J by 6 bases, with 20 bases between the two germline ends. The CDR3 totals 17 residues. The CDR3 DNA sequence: TGTGCCAGCAGTGAAGCGCGAGAAACAGGGATCGGCCATGGCTACACCTTC. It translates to CASSEARETGIGHGYTF.

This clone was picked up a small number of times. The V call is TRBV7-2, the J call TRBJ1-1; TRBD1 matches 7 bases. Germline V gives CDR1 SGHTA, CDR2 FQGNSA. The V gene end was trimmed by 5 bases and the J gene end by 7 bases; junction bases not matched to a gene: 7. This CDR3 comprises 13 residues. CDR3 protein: CASSPTGVVEAFF. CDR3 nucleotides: TGTGCCAGCAGCCCAACAGGGGTGGTTGAAGCTTTCTTT.

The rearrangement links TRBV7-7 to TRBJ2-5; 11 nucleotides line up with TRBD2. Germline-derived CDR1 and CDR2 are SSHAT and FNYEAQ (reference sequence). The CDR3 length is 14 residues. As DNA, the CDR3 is TGTGCTAGCGGACCGGGACTAGCGGAAGAGACCCAGTACTTC. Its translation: CASGPGLAEETQYF.

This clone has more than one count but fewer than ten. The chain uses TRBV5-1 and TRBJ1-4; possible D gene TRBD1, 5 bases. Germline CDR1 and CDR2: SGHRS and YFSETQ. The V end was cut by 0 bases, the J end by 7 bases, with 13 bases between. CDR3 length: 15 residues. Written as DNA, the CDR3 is TGCGCCAGCAGCTTGGAGGGGCTCGTAAGTGAAAAACTGTTTTTT. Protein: CASSLEGLVSEKLFF.

The DNA for the CDR3 is TGTGCCAGCAGCTTAGAGGGAGCGGGGGAGACCCAGTACTTC. Translated: CASSLEGAGETQYF. The chain employs TRBV7-8 and TRBJ2-5, with 7 bases that match TRBD2. After removal of 1 base from V and 5 bases from J, the junction contained 4 bases not matched to a gene. This CDR3 spans 14 amino acids. The V gene's germline CDR1 is SGHVS and CDR2 FQNEAQ.

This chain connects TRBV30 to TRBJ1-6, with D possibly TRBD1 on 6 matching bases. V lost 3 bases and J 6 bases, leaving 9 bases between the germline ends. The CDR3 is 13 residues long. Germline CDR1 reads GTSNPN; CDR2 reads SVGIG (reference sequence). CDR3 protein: CAWSGGRNSPLHF. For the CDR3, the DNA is TGTGCCTGGAGCGGGGGGCGTAATTCACCCCTCCACTTT.

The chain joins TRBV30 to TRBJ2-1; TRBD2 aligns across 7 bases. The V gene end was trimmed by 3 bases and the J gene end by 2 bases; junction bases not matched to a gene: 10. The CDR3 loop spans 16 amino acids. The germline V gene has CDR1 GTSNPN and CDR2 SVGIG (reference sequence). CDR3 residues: CAWRQAGRGTYNEQFF. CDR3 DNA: TGTGCCTGGAGGCAAGCGGGGCGAGGGACCTACAATGAGCAGTTCTTC. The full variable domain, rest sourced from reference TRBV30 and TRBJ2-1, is SQTIHQWPATLVQPVGSPLSLECTVEGTSNPNLYWYRQAAGRGLQLLFYSVGIGQISSEVPQNLSASRPQDRQFILSSKKLLLSDSGFYLCAWRQAGRGTYNEQFFGPGTRLTVL.

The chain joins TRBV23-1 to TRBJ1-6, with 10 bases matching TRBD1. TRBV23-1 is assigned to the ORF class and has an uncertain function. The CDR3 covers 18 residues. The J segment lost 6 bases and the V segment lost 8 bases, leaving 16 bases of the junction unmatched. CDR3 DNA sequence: TGCGCCAGCCCAAAAAGGGACAGGGGCAGGAGTCCTAATTCACCCCTCCACTTT. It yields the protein CASPKRDRGRSPNSPLHF.

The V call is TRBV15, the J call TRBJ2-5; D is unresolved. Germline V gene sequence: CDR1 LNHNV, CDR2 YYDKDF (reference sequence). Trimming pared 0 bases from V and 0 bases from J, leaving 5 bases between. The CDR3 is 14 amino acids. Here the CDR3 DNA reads TGTGCCACCAGCAGAGATCAGAACCAAGAGACCCAGTACTTC. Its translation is CATSRDQNQETQYF.

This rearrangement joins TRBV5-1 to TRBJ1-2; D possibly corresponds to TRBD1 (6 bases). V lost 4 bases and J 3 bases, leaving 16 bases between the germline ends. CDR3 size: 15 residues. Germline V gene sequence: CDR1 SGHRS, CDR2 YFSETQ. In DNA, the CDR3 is TGCGCCAGCAGCCCCCCACAGGGAGAGGACTATGGCTACACCTTC. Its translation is CASSPPQGEDYGYTF.

Here the CDR3 reads CASSPPRTGLATNEKLFF. The DNA for the CDR3 is TGTGCCAGCTCACCGCCTCGGACAGGGCTTGCAACTAATGAAAAACTGTTTTTT. This sequence joins TRBV18 and TRBJ1-4; TRBD1 agrees at 8 bases. V was pared by 3 bases and J by 0 bases, with 9 bases of the junction left unmatched. The CDR3 extends over 18 amino acids. CDR1 KGHSH and CDR2 LQKENI come from the germline V gene.

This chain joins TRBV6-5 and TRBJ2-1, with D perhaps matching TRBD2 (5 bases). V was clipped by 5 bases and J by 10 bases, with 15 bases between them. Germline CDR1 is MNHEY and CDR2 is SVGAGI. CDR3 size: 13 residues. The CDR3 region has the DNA TGTGCCAGCAGTAAAACTAGAAACTGGGAGCAGTTCTTC. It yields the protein CASSKTRNWEQFF.

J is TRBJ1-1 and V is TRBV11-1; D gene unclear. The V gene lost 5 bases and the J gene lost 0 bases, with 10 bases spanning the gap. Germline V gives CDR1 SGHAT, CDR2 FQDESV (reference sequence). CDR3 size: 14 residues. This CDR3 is CASSREELNTEAFF. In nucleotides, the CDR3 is TGTGCCAGCAGCAGGGAGGAGCTGAACACTGAAGCTTTCTTT.

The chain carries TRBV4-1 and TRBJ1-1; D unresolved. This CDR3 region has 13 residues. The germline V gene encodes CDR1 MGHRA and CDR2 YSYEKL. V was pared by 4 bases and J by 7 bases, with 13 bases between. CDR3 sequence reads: CASSPPDLIEAFF. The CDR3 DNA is TGCGCCAGCAGCCCCCCCGATCTTATTGAAGCTTTCTTT.

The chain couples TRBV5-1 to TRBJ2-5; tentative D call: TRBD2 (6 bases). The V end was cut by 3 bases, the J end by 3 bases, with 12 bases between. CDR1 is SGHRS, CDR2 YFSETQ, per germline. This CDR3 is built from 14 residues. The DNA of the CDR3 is TGCGCCAGCAGCTCGGCCTGGGAGGAAGAGACCCAGTACTTC. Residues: CASSSAWEEETQYF.

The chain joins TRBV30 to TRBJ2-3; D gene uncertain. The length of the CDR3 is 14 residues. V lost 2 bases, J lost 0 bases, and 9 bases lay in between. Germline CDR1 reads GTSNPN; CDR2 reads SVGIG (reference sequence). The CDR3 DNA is TGTGCCTGGAGTACCGGATTGAGCACAGATACGCAGTATTTT. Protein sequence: CAWSTGLSTDTQYF.

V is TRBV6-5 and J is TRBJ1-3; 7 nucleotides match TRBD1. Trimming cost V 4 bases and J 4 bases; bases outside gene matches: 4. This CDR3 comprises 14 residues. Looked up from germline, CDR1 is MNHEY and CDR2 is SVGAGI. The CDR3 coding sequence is TGTGCCAGCAGTTCGGGACAGATGGGAAACACCATATATTTT. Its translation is CASSSGQMGNTIYF.